This TCR beta chain was found in a study of tissue T cells after allogeneic stem cell transplantation. Time point given: mouse harvest day 7 after allogeneic transplant. The graft held 10^6 splenic CD5+ T cells and 10^7 T-cell-depleted bone marrow cells. Study-wide points: Only a limited share of tissue TCRs appeared in blood or spleen. The patient cohort was small and clinically heterogeneous, with limited sampling depth.

The CDR3 runs 14 residues. J was trimmed by 5 bases and V by 6 bases; bases with no gene match: 7. In germline, CDR1 is KGHPV, CDR2 FQNQEV (reference sequence). Assay used: immunoSEQ multiplex PCR; TCRdb lists only in-frame clones, some missing. The sample lists 8,700 or so clones, more than 40% seen once, with approximately 6.5% in the top ten. Of note for this clone: The target antigen is unknown. Gene names and germline match the mouse. Read data end 1 residue before the CDR3 end; the end is taken from the germline J gene.

The TCR originated in a female BALB/c mouse given C57BL/6 T cells with graft-versus-host disease after an allogeneic hematopoietic cell transplant. The chain uses TRBV26 and TRBJ1-1; TRBD1 agrees at 9 bases. The material sequenced was gut tissue. The sequenced part of the CDR3 DNA is TGTGCCAGCAGCCCTCACAGGGGGCGGACAGAAGTCTTC. This encodes CASSPHRGRTEVF. The whole CDR3 region reads CASSPHRGRTEVFF.